This passage covers 6 T cell receptor beta chains from one sample sequenced in a study of blood T cells in healthy people across ages. With a J-beta primer mix and a sample-barcoded 5' primer, a second PCR ran about 7 to 11 cycles. TCRdb reanalysed the 5' RACE reads using MiXCR and keeps one entry per CDR3 protein. The profile shows 1,800,000 or so distinct CDR3 sequences, roughly two fifths of them singletons. The sequencing sample was made of blood. Receptors originate from a human donor in good health.

This clonotype was seen only once. This chain links TRBV15 with TRBJ2-7; 9 bases are a match to TRBD1. The CDR3 has 16 amino acids. The ends lost 1 base at V and 3 bases at J; junction bases unmatched: 7. CDR1 LNHNV and CDR2 YYDKDF come from the germline V gene (reference sequence). The CDR3 loop reads CATSRGGGTGIYEQYF. In nucleotides, the CDR3 is TGTGCCACCAGCAGAGGGGGAGGGACAGGGATCTACGAGCAGTACTTC.

The gene calls are TRBV7-2 and TRBJ2-2; a weak D match, TRBD2 (6 bases). The length of the CDR3 is 14 residues. V lost 5 bases and J lost 8, with 15 bases in between. The germline gives CDR1 SGHTA, CDR2 FQGNSA. The CDR3 nucleotides read TGTGCCAGCAGCCTTGGACTACTAGGGGGGGAGCTGTTTTTT. Amino acid sequence: CASSLGLLGGELFF.

This clonotype turned up a few times. The CDR3 DNA follows: TGTGCCAGCAGCGACTACAGGGGGCTTGGGAATGAGCAGTTCTTC. This sequence encodes CASSDYRGLGNEQFF. This chain joins TRBV11-2 and TRBJ2-1; the match to TRBD1 covers 9 bases. There are 15 residues in the CDR3. Germline V gene lookup returns CDR1 SGHAT and CDR2 FQNNGV. Trimming cost V 5 bases and J 7 bases; bases outside gene matches: 9. Full variable domain (outside the CDR3, taken from reference TRBV11-2 and TRBJ2-1): EAGVAQSPRYKIIEKRQSVAFWCNPISGHATLYWYQQILGQGPKLLIQFQNNGVVDDSQLPKDRFSAERLKGVDSTLKIQPAKLEDSAVYLCASSDYRGLGNEQFFGPGTRLTVL.

This clonotype was seen more than once but under ten times. The chain combines TRBV20-1 with TRBJ2-5; D is ambiguous. Germline loops: CDR1 DFQATT, CDR2 SNEGSKA (reference sequence). The CDR3 is 12 amino acids. V dropped 4 bases and J dropped 5 bases, with 11 bases sitting between them. For the CDR3, the DNA is TGCAGTGCTAAACCTACTGCGGAGACCCAGTACTTC. It yields the protein CSAKPTAETQYF.

This clonotype turned up a few times. CDR3 region: CASSPPDRANNEQFF. As DNA, the CDR3 is TGTGCCAGCAGCCCCCCCGACCGGGCCAACAATGAGCAGTTCTTC. The genes are TRBV7-2 and TRBJ2-1, with unresolved D. From germline, CDR1 is SGHTA and CDR2 FQGNSA. The V gene lost 5 bases and the J gene lost 5 bases, with 16 bases spanning the gap. This CDR3 has 15 residues. Full variable domain (missing parts from reference TRBV7-2 and TRBJ2-1): GAGVSQSPSNKVTEKGKDVELRCDPISGHTALYWYRQSLGQGLEFLIYFQGNSAPDKSGLPSDRFSAERTGGSVSTLTIQRTQQEDSAVYLCASSPPDRANNEQFFGPGTRLTVL.

This clonotype showed up just a few times. The chain carries TRBV4-2 and TRBJ1-2; 7 nucleotides match TRBD1. V shed 1 base and J 6 bases; nucleotides not matched to a gene: 11. There are 16 residues in the CDR3. Per the germline V gene, CDR1 is LGHNA and CDR2 is YNFKEQ. CDR3 loop: CASSQVDQGEYNGYTF. The CDR3 nucleotides are TGTGCCAGCAGCCAAGTCGACCAGGGGGAATATAATGGCTACACCTTC.